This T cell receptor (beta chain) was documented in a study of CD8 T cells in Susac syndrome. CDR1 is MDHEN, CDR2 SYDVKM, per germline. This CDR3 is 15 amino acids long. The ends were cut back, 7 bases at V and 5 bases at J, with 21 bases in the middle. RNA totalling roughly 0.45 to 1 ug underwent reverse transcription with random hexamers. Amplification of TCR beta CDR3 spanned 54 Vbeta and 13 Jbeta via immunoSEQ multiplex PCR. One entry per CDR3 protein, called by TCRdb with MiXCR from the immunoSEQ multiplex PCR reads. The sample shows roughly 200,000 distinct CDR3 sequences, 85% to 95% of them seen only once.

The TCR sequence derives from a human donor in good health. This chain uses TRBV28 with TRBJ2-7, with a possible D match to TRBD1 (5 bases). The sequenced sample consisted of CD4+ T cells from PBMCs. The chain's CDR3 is CASTRQRAGYHEQYV. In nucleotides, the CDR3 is TGTGCCAGCACACGACAGAGAGCAGGGTACCACGAGCAGTACGTC.